Listed below are T cell receptor beta chains from one sample, sequenced in a study of blood T cell repertoires in COVID-19. Data came from immunoSEQ multiplex PCR; TCRdb stores just in-frame clones and leaves some out. Of a few hundred thousand clones in the sample, 88% were seen once. Sequencing was performed on PBMCs or T cells enriched from blood (not recorded which). These receptors were taken from a woman aged 40 to 49 who had recovered from COVID-19. Each CDR3 is given with its conserved first and last residue. A D gene is named only where the DNA matches it firmly. Expanded clones get a size class; other rows say once, few or many, or leave the size out.

>once|TRBV6-5|TRBJ1-1|.
CASSYVGRGTEAFF
TGTGCCAGCAGTTACGTGGGCAGGGGAACTGAAGCTTTCTTT
>.|TRBV10-2|TRBJ2-7|.
CASRTGLRPTYEQYF
TGCGCCAGCAGAACAGGATTACGCCCAACCTACGAGCAGTACTTC
>.|TRBV29-1|TRBJ2-1|.
CSVGLMISNEQFF
TGCAGCGTTGGACTGATGATAAGCAATGAGCAGTTCTTC
>.|TRBV10-3|TRBJ2-1|.
CAITSLVGGGNEQFF
TGTGCCATCACCTCCCTCGTGGGAGGGGGAAATGAGCAGTTCTTC
>.|TRBV3-1/TRBV3-2|TRBJ2-2|TRBD2
CASSQDRLAVNTGELFF
TGTGCCAGCAGCCAAGATAGGCTAGCGGTAAACACCGGGGAGCTGTTTTTT
>.|TRBV13|TRBJ2-5|.
CASSYALADRQETQYF
TGTGCCAGCAGCTACGCCCTGGCAGACAGGCAAGAGACCCAGTACTTC
>few|TRBV10-1|TRBJ1-1|TRBD1
CASSTDRGPTEAFF
TGCGCCAGCAGCACTGACAGGGGGCCCACTGAAGCTTTCTTT
>.|TRBV4-3|TRBJ2-2|TRBD2
CASSQDRYAETSGYTGELFF
TGCGCCAGCAGCCAAGATAGATACGCCGAGACTAGCGGTTACACCGGGGAGCTGTTTTTT
>.|TRBV6-5|TRBJ1-4|.
CASSYSKWGRGEKLFF
TGTGCCAGCAGTTACTCCAAGTGGGGGCGCGGGGAAAAACTGTTTTTT
>.|TRBV21-1|TRBJ1-2|.
CASSKARDRGNYGYTF
TGTGCCAGCAGCAAAGCCCGGGACAGGGGTAACTATGGCTACACCTTC
>few|TRBV2|TRBJ1-1|.
CASGHPAGNTEAFF
TGTGCCAGCGGGCACCCAGCTGGGAACACTGAAGCTTTCTTT
>.|TRBV10-3|TRBJ2-2|.
CAISAPRGNTGELFF
TGTGCCATCAGTGCCCCCCGGGGGAACACCGGGGAGCTGTTTTTT
>.|TRBV19|TRBJ2-7|TRBD1
CASSSGTGAYEQYF
TGTGCCAGTAGTTCCGGGACAGGGGCCTACGAGCAGTACTTC
>.|TRBV10-3|TRBJ2-3|TRBD2
CAIKTSGPADTQYF
TGTGCCATCAAGACTAGCGGGCCGGCAGATACGCAGTATTTT
>.|TRBV2|TRBJ1-6|TRBD1
CASSEGSGGVGYSPLHF
TGTGCCAGCAGTGAAGGTTCAGGGGGCGTTGGGTATTCACCCCTCCACTTT
>.|TRBV21-1|TRBJ1-2|.
CASSKVGGRYGYTF
TGTGCCAGCAGCAAAGTGGGGGGTAGGTATGGCTACACCTTC
>once|TRBV3-1/TRBV3-2|TRBJ1-4|.
CASSQDRGNEKLFF
TGTGCCAGCAGCCAAGATCGAGGCAATGAAAAACTGTTTTTT
>.|TRBV3-1/TRBV3-2|TRBJ1-1|TRBD1
CASSHTMTGGTEAFF
TGTGCCAGCAGTCATACAATGACAGGGGGGACTGAAGCTTTCTTT
>.|TRBV5-1|TRBJ2-7|.
CASSFSGHSYEQYF
TGCGCCAGCAGTTTCTCTGGGCACTCCTACGAGCAGTACTTC
>.|TRBV9|TRBJ2-1|TRBD2
CASSVEWEGYNEQFF
TGTGCCAGCAGCGTAGAGTGGGAGGGCTACAATGAGCAGTTCTTC
>.|TRBV5-1|TRBJ1-2|.
CASSLPGDGYTF
TGCGCCAGCAGCCTGCCAGGGGATGGCTACACCTTC
>.|TRBV4-3|TRBJ2-3|.
CASSQGLGGSTDTQYF
TGCGCCAGCAGCCAAGGTCTGGGGGGTAGCACAGATACGCAGTATTTT
>.|TRBV12-2|TRBJ2-1|.
CASRLGPGTSSYNEQFF
TGTGCAAGTCGCTTAGGTCCCGGGACTAGCAGTTACAATGAGCAGTTCTTC
>.|TRBV6-2/TRBV6-3|TRBJ2-5|TRBD2
CASSPGTSGRVSQETQYF
TGTGCCAGCAGCCCCGGGACTAGCGGGAGAGTCTCCCAAGAGACCCAGTACTTC
>once|TRBV7-2|TRBJ2-7|.
CASSFLGNAYEQYF
TGTGCCAGCAGCTTCCTCGGGAACGCATACGAGCAGTACTTC
>.|TRBV5-4|TRBJ2-2|TRBD1
CASSPGTATPGYYGPGELFF
TGTGCCAGCAGCCCAGGGACAGCCACACCGGGGTATTATGGGCCCGGGGAGCTGTTTTTT
>.|TRBV9|TRBJ1-5|.
CASSVGLGDQPQHF
TGTGCCAGCAGCGTAGGTTTGGGAGATCAGCCCCAGCATTTT
>.|TRBV15|TRBJ2-7|.
CATSIRRTRGYEQYF
TGTGCCACCAGCATTAGGAGGACTCGGGGCTACGAGCAGTACTTC
>.|TRBV5-1|TRBJ1-2|.
CASSLALPLEGYTF
TGCGCCAGCAGCTTGGCCCTTCCTCTAGAAGGCTACACCTTC
>.|TRBV5-1|TRBJ2-1|TRBD2
CASSRAGTSLGNEQFF
TGCGCCAGCAGCAGGGCTGGGACTAGCTTGGGGAATGAGCAGTTCTTC
>.|TRBV7-2|TRBJ2-7|TRBD2
CASSLGTTYEQYF
TGTGCCAGCAGCTTGGGGACTACTTACGAGCAGTACTTC
>.|TRBV14|TRBJ1-1|TRBD1
CASSQGTGEWYTEAFF
TGTGCCAGCAGCCAGGGCACAGGGGAGTGGTACACTGAAGCTTTCTTT
>.|TRBV5-8|TRBJ1-2|.
CASSFPTGWGYGYTF
TGTGCCAGCAGCTTTCCGACAGGCTGGGGCTATGGCTACACCTTC
>.|TRBV18|TRBJ2-5|TRBD2
CASSPVGLAGAGETQYF
TGTGCCAGCTCACCCGTAGGACTAGCGGGAGCTGGGGAGACCCAGTACTTC
>.|TRBV24-1|TRBJ1-2|TRBD1
CATSDPRQGHGYTF
TGTGCCACCAGTGATCCCCGACAGGGGCATGGCTACACCTTC
>.|TRBV5-1|TRBJ1-2|.
CASSLDPTGTYGYTF
TGCGCCAGCAGCTTGGATCCCACAGGGACCTATGGCTACACCTTC
>.|TRBV2|TRBJ2-2|TRBD2
CASSVMLAGDSGELFF
TGTGCCAGCAGTGTAATGCTAGCGGGAGATTCTGGGGAGCTGTTTTTT
>.|TRBV7-9|TRBJ1-4|.
CASSLMAGQLNEKLFF
TGTGCCAGCAGCTTAATGGCGGGGCAGCTTAATGAAAAACTGTTTTTT
>once|TRBV21-1|TRBJ1-5|.
CARNPGRRSNQPQHF
TGTGCCAGAAACCCAGGCAGAAGGAGCAATCAGCCCCAGCATTTT
>.|TRBV11-3|TRBJ1-1|.
CASSIGGNTEAFF
TGTGCCAGCAGCATCGGGGGGAACACTGAAGCTTTCTTT